This is a list of T cell receptor beta chains from one sample in a study of cytomegalovirus exposure and HLA in healthy donors. Sequenced by immunoSEQ multiplex PCR; TCRdb stores in-frame clones only, minus some. The data show 250,000 to 400,000 clones, around 90% seen once. The sample taken for sequencing was PBMCs. The receptors shown here come from a man aged 25-45 years in good health and CMV-seronegative. CDR3s include the opening cysteine and the closing phenylalanine or tryptophan. The D gene is left open where the match is weak. Clone size is given for some rows only: seen once, a few or many times, or a class if the clone is expanded.

D gene	clone size	V gene	J gene	CDR3 DNA	CDR3 protein
.	.	TRBV10-2	TRBJ1-2	TGCGCCAGCAGTGACGGGGTGGCACAGTTC	CASSDGVAQF
TRBD2	few	TRBV6-4	TRBJ2-1	TGTGCCAGCAGTGAAGGAGCGGGGGGGCCGAACAATGAGCAGTTCTTC	CASSEGAGGPNNEQFF
TRBD1	.	TRBV29-1	TRBJ2-3	TGCACCCCACGGGACAGGGGCACAGATACGCAGTATTTT	CTPRDRGTDTQYF
.	.	TRBV5-5	TRBJ2-3	TGTGCCAGCAGCTTGGAACAGGGCCATCCAGATACGCAGTATTTT	CASSLEQGHPDTQYF
TRBD2	.	TRBV4-1	TRBJ2-3	TGCGCCAGCAGCGTTAGGGCCCCTAGCGGGAGGGATACGCAGTATTTT	CASSVRAPSGRDTQYF
.	.	TRBV6-5	TRBJ2-3	TGTGCCAGCAGCCACACAGATACGCAGTATTTT	CASSHTDTQYF
.	once	TRBV7-9	TRBJ2-7	TGTGCCAGCAGCCCGGCGTTGGCGGTGGCCTACGAGCAGTACTTC	CASSPALAVAYEQYF
TRBD1	.	TRBV6-5	TRBJ2-5	TGTGCCAGCAGAAGGACAGGGCCCGTTCCGGAGACCCAGTACTTC	CASRRTGPVPETQYF
.	.	TRBV9	TRBJ2-7	TGTGCCAGCAGTGTAGACAGACCCCCTTACGAGCAGTACTTC	CASSVDRPPYEQYF
.	.	TRBV19	TRBJ2-3	TGTGCCACCGGGGACTTAGGCACAGATACGCAGTATTTT	CATGDLGTDTQYF
.	.	TRBV6-5	TRBJ1-1	TGTGCCAGCAGTTACTGGGGCGGTGAAGCTTTCTTT	CASSYWGGEAFF
.	.	TRBV9	TRBJ2-3	TGTGCCAGCAGCGGAGCGACGGGAAGCACAGATACGCAGTATTTT	CASSGATGSTDTQYF
.	.	TRBV10-3	TRBJ1-2	TGTGCCATCAGTGATACAGGGTTGGGCTACACCTTC	CAISDTGLGYTF
TRBD2	.	TRBV9	TRBJ2-2	TGTGCCAGCAGCGTAGGGGTAGCGGGGCTCACCGGGGAGCTGTTTTTT	CASSVGVAGLTGELFF
TRBD1	few	TRBV29-1	TRBJ1-1	TGCAGCGTTGCCTTCAGGACAGGTGAAGCTTTCTTT	CSVAFRTGEAFF
TRBD1	.	TRBV4-1	TRBJ1-2	TGCGCCAGCAGCCAAGCCGGACAGGGGAACTATGGCTACACCTTC	CASSQAGQGNYGYTF
.	.	TRBV5-6	TRBJ1-5	TGTGCCAGCAGCTTGGGGGCGGGGGCCACGAATCAGCCCCAGCATTTT	CASSLGAGATNQPQHF
.	.	TRBV5-1	TRBJ2-5	TGCGCCAGCAGCTTGGCGACTAGCCAAGAGACCCAGTACTTC	CASSLATSQETQYF
TRBD2	.	TRBV10-1	TRBJ2-1	TGCGCCAGCAGTGGGGGACTAGCGGGGATTAATGAGCAGTTCTTC	CASSGGLAGINEQFF
TRBD1	.	TRBV6-5	TRBJ2-7	TGTGCCAGCAGTTACACCGGGACAGACTCCTACGAGCAGTACTTC	CASSYTGTDSYEQYF
TRBD1	.	TRBV4-2	TRBJ2-3	TGTGCCAGCAGCCAAGAGGCGGGACAGGGCCCCTCCTCAGATACGCAGTATTTT	CASSQEAGQGPSSDTQYF
.	.	TRBV4-1	TRBJ1-5	TGCGCCAGCAGCCAAGATTTTTCTTGGACGGGGCTCCGGGGGCAGCCCCAGCATTTT	CASSQDFSWTGLRGQPQHF
.	once	TRBV13	TRBJ2-3	TGTGCCAGCAGCTCCGCGGGGCCCTCTAGCACAGATACGCAGTATTTT	CASSSAGPSSTDTQYF
.	.	TRBV5-1	TRBJ2-5	TGCGCCAGCAGCCCACCCCAAAAACAACAAGAGACCCAGTACTTC	CASSPPQKQQETQYF
.	.	TRBV7-9	TRBJ2-2	TGTGCCAGCACCGATGCCCGGGGGGCCTTCACCGGGGAGCTGTTTTTT	CASTDARGAFTGELFF
.	.	TRBV18	TRBJ1-2	TGTGCCAGCTCACCAACAGCAAACTATGGCTACACCTTC	CASSPTANYGYTF
TRBD2	.	TRBV10-1	TRBJ2-1	TGCGCCAGCAGTGAATCTCTAGCGGGGGGTAATGAGCAGTTCTTC	CASSESLAGGNEQFF
TRBD1	.	TRBV5-1	TRBJ1-5	TGCGCCAGCAGCTTAGCAGGGGGCGGGCAGCCCCAGCATTTT	CASSLAGGGQPQHF
.	.	TRBV7-2	TRBJ2-2	TGTGCCAGCAGCCCGGTTCGGGGTTCGAACACCGGGGAGCTGTTTTTT	CASSPVRGSNTGELFF
TRBD1	.	TRBV15	TRBJ2-7	TGTGCCACCACCGACAGGGGTACGGGCGAGCAGTACTTC	CATTDRGTGEQYF
TRBD2	.	TRBV7-8	TRBJ2-1	TGTGCCAGCAGCTTAAGCTTAGCGGGGGGGCGACAGTTCTTC	CASSLSLAGGRQFF
TRBD1	.	TRBV7-8	TRBJ1-3	TGTGCCAGCAGCTTCATGGGACAGGGGACTGGAAACACCATATATTTT	CASSFMGQGTGNTIYF
.	once	TRBV6-1	TRBJ1-5	TGTGCCAGCATCGGAGGCAGTCAGCCCCAGCATTTT	CASIGGSQPQHF
TRBD1	.	TRBV15	TRBJ1-1	TGTGCCACCAGCAACCGGGACAGGGGCACTGAAGCTTTCTTT	CATSNRDRGTEAFF
.	.	TRBV30	TRBJ1-1	TGTGCCTGGAACGGACATTTGAACACTGAAGCTTTCTTT	CAWNGHLNTEAFF
.	few	TRBV12-5	TRBJ2-4	TGTGCTAGTGGTTTGAGCGGAGCCAAAAACATTCAGTACTTC	CASGLSGAKNIQYF
.	.	TRBV29-1	TRBJ1-1	TGCAGCGTTGATCAGGGAGGAGGGAACACTGAAGCTTTCTTT	CSVDQGGGNTEAFF
TRBD2	.	TRBV11-2	TRBJ2-3	TGTGCCAGCAGCCGTAGCGGGTCCCGAGGTACGCAGTATTTT	CASSRSGSRGTQYF
.	.	TRBV6-6	TRBJ1-4	TGTGCCAGCAGTTATAGTGAAAAACTGTTTTTT	CASSYSEKLFF
.	.	TRBV4-2	TRBJ1-2	TGTGCCAGCAGCCAGGGTGGTCCAGGGGAACACACCTTC	CASSQGGPGEHTF
TRBD1	.	TRBV5-6	TRBJ2-6	TGTGCCAGCAGCTCGCAGGGGGCTGGTCTGTATGGGGCCAACGTCCTGACTTTC	CASSSQGAGLYGANVLTF
.	.	TRBV28	TRBJ2-3	TGTGCCAGCAGTAAGCGACTAGGCGGGGCCACAGATACGCAGTATTTT	CASSKRLGGATDTQYF
TRBD1	.	TRBV11-3	TRBJ1-1	TGTGCCAGCAGCTCGCAGGGGGCAGGAACTGAAGCTTTCTTT	CASSSQGAGTEAFF
TRBD1	.	TRBV2	TRBJ2-3	TGTGCCAGCAGTGCGGACAGGACTAGCACAGATACGCAGTATTTT	CASSADRTSTDTQYF
.	.	TRBV11-3	TRBJ2-5	TGTGCCAGCAGCTTAGATGGGCAGCAAGAGACCCAGTACTTC	CASSLDGQQETQYF